Below, 11 T cell receptor beta chains from the same sample are listed, as sequenced in a study of cytomegalovirus exposure and HLA in healthy donors (dated by TCRdb to about 2017). Receptor libraries were prepared by the immunoSEQ multiplex PCR assay. For the multiplex PCR, a mixture combining 60 forward primers for TCR Vbeta segments and 13 reverse primers for TCR Jbeta segments was used. Imported from immuneACCESS, the table was reduced by TCRdb to in-frame sequences with V and J called. These copies leave out some clones; in studies compared against another copy, an unresolved V gene accounts for under half, and the cause of the remainder is not known. The sample's clone listing holds 50,000 or so clones. The ten biggest clones cover approximately 6.8% of the sample. Material: PBMCs. The receptors were sampled from a woman aged 40 to 50 in good health and CMV-seronegative.

The chain uses TRBV5-1 and TRBJ1-6, with 11 bases identical to TRBD1. This CDR3 spans 15 amino acids. The J segment lost 10 bases and the V segment lost 4 bases, leaving 7 bases of the junction unmatched. Germline CDR1 is SGHRS and CDR2 is YFSETQ. CDR3 amino acids: CASSSGQGALSPLHF. The DNA of the CDR3 is TGCGCCAGCAGCAGTGGACAGGGGGCTCTGTCACCCCTCCACTTT. Full variable domain (outside the CDR3, taken from reference TRBV5-1 and TRBJ1-6): KAGVTQTPRYLIKTRGQQVTLSCSPISGHRSVSWYQQTPGQGLQFLFEYFSETQRNKGNFPGRFSGRQFSNSRSEMNVSTLELGDSALYLCASSSGQGALSPLHFGNGTRLTVT.

The genes are TRBV7-2 and TRBJ1-2; 10 nucleotides match TRBD1. V gave up 0 bases and J gave up 6 bases; unmatched junction bases: 4. This CDR3 is built from 15 residues. CDR1 SGHTA and CDR2 FQGNSA come from the germline V gene. The CDR3 DNA reads TGTGCCAGCAGCTTAGCGATGACAGGGGGCAATGGCTACACCTTC. Protein product: CASSLAMTGGNGYTF.

This chain links TRBV19 with TRBJ2-1; TRBD2 matches 7 bases. The CDR3 covers 14 residues. Germline loops: CDR1 LNHDA, CDR2 SQIVND (reference sequence). J gave up 7 bases and V 1 base, and 4 bases lay outside the gene matches. DNA for the CDR3: TGTGCCAGTAGTATAGCGCGGGAGAGGAATGAGCAGTTCTTC. It encodes CASSIARERNEQFF.

J is TRBJ2-1 and V is TRBV4-3; 10 nucleotides line up with TRBD2. The CDR3 covers 15 residues. Germline CDR1 LGHNA, CDR2 YSLEER. The J segment lost 5 bases and the V segment lost 4 bases, leaving 5 bases of the junction unmatched. The CDR3 bases are TGCGCCAGCAGCCTAGGACTAGCGGAGCACAATGAGCAGTTCTTC. Its protein is CASSLGLAEHNEQFF.

This chain connects TRBV9 to TRBJ2-5, with TRBD2 identical over 10 bases. The trim removed 2 bases at V and 2 bases at J, leaving 6 bases unmatched. Germline CDR1 reads SGDLS; CDR2 reads YYNGEE. The CDR3 covers 16 residues. The DNA for the CDR3 is TGTGCCAGCAGCGTCGGACTAGCGGAATTACAAGAGACCCAGTACTTC. Encoded protein: CASSVGLAELQETQYF.

The genes are TRBV30 and TRBJ1-5, with TRBD1 matching over 9 bases. With V trimmed by 7 bases and J by 7 bases, 14 bases remained unmatched. Looked up from germline, CDR1 is GTSNPN and CDR2 is SVGIG (reference sequence). This CDR3 region has 15 residues. DNA for the CDR3: TGTGCCTTTTCGTCTGGGACAGGGTTTAGGCAGCCCCAGCATTTT. This translates into CAFSSGTGFRQPQHF.

This chain connects TRBV19 to TRBJ1-1; D is possibly TRBD1 (5 bases). The germline V and J ends were trimmed by 7 bases and 5 bases, with 17 bases remaining between them. This CDR3 has 14 residues. Germline V CDR1 and CDR2: LNHDA, SQIVND (reference sequence). This CDR3 is CASMGWRGGTEAFF. The CDR3 DNA reads TGTGCCAGTATGGGATGGAGGGGAGGGACTGAAGCTTTCTTT.

The chain joins TRBV2 to TRBJ1-6; 8 bases map to TRBD1. The CDR3 covers 13 residues. The germline V gene encodes CDR1 SNHLY and CDR2 FYNNEI. V lost 10 bases to trimming and J lost 10 bases; unmatched junction nucleotides: 9. CDR3 sequence reads: CANSGTGASPLHF. The CDR3 region has the DNA TGTGCCAACTCCGGGACAGGAGCCTCACCCCTCCACTTT.

The chain joins TRBV5-1 to TRBJ2-2, with 8 nucleotides matching TRBD1. After removal of 0 bases from V and 2 bases from J, the junction contained 3 bases not matched to a gene. CDR3 length equals 16 residues. Germline CDR1 SGHRS, CDR2 YFSETQ. In nucleotides, the CDR3 is TGCGCCAGCAGCTTGGCTGGGACAGGTAACACCGGGGAGCTGTTTTTT. Translating gives CASSLAGTGNTGELFF.

The J gene is TRBJ1-2, the V gene TRBV5-5; maybe TRBD1 (6 bases). Germline CDR1 reads SGHKS; CDR2 reads YYEKEE (reference sequence). There are 13 residues in the CDR3. The ends were cut back, 0 bases at V and 8 bases at J, with 11 bases in the middle. CDR3 protein: CASSLDRVRGYTF. The CDR3 region has the DNA TGTGCCAGCAGCTTGGACAGGGTTCGGGGCTACACCTTC.

J is TRBJ2-1 and V is TRBV18; D unclear. The germline gives CDR1 KGHSH, CDR2 LQKENI. CDR3 length equals 15 residues. V lost 2 bases, J lost 5 bases, and 13 bases lay in between. The CDR3 reads CASSPSTDNDNEQFF. DNA of the CDR3: TGTGCCAGCTCACCAAGCACAGATAACGACAATGAGCAGTTCTTC.